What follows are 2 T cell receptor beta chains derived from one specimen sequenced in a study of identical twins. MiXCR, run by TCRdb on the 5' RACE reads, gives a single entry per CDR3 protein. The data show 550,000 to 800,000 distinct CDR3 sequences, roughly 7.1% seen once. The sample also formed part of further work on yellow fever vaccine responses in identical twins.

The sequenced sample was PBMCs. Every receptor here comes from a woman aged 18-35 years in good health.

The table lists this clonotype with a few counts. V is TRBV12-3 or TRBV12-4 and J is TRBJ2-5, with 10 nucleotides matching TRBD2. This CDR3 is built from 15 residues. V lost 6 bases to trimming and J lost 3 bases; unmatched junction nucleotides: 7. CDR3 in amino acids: CASSPLAGVKETQYF. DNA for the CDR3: TGTGCCAGCAGCCCCCTAGCGGGAGTTAAAGAGACCCAGTACTTC.

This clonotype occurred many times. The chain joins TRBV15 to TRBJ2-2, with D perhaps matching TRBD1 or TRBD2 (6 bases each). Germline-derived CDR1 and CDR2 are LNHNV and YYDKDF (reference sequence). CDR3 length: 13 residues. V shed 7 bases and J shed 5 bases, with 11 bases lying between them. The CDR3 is CATTPGATGELFF. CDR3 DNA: TGTGCCACCACCCCGGGGGCAACCGGGGAGCTGTTTTTT.